Listed below are T cell receptor beta chains from one sample, sequenced in a study of cytomegalovirus exposure and HLA in healthy donors. TCRdb keeps only in-frame clones here, not all; method: immunoSEQ multiplex PCR. The sample lists 150,000 to 250,000 clones; approximately 78% were seen once. The sequenced sample was PBMCs. These receptors were obtained from a woman in her 50s in good health and CMV-seropositive. The CDR3 runs from the conserved cysteine through the conserved F or W. The D gene is left open where the match is weak. Where a row states a size, it is once, few, many or the class of an expanded clone; other rows omit it.

>-|TRBD2|TRBV19|TRBJ2-1
TGTGCCAGTAGTGTAGGGACTAGCGGGAGTAATGGCAATGAGCAGTTCTTC
CASSVGTSGSNGNEQFF
>few|TRBD2|TRBV5-4|TRBJ2-4
TGTGCCAGCAGCTTGGAATCGGGGGGAAACAGTCAGTACTTC
CASSLESGGNSQYF
>-|-|TRBV5-1|TRBJ2-7
TGCGCCAGCAGCCCCGACAGGACCTACGAGCAGTACTTC
CASSPDRTYEQYF
>-|-|TRBV5-6|TRBJ2-7
TGTGCCAGCAGCGTCTGGGGAGACGAGCAGTACTTC
CASSVWGDEQYF
>-|TRBD2|TRBV10-3|TRBJ2-5
TGTGCCAATCCTCAGCGGGAGGAGTACCAAGAGACCCAGTACTTC
CANPQREEYQETQYF
>-|-|TRBV10-3|TRBJ1-5
TGTGCCATCAGTGAGACACTCGGAGGCAATCAGCCCCAGCATTTT
CAISETLGGNQPQHF
>-|-|TRBV27|TRBJ1-4
TGTGCCAGCAGTTCCACAGGTGCAACTAATGAAAAACTGTTTTTT
CASSSTGATNEKLFF
>few|TRBD1|TRBV2|TRBJ2-7
TGTGCCAGCAGTGAAGCGGGGACAGGGCTCTACGAGCAGTACTTC
CASSEAGTGLYEQYF
>-|-|TRBV7-9|TRBJ2-1
TGTGCCAGCAGCGCCCCGACGGAGAACAATGAGCAGTTCTTC
CASSAPTENNEQFF
>-|-|TRBV5-6|TRBJ1-2
TGTGCCAGCAGCTTGTTGGGGGGGGACGGCTACACCTTC
CASSLLGGDGYTF
>-|-|TRBV6-1|TRBJ2-7
TGTGCCAGCAGTGAACGTCTAGCCTACGAGCAGTACTTC
CASSERLAYEQYF
>-|TRBD1|TRBV7-9|TRBJ2-2
TGTGCCAGCAGCTTACGCTCCGGGACAGACACCGGGGAGCTGTTTTTT
CASSLRSGTDTGELFF
>once|TRBD1|TRBV6-5|TRBJ1-1
TGTGCCAGCAGTCTCACAGGGGGCCCTTTGGCTGAAGCTTTCTTT
CASSLTGGPLAEAFF
>-|-|TRBV7-2|TRBJ1-3
TGTGCCAGCAGTCTGGACAGTTCCGGAAACACCATATATTTT
CASSLDSSGNTIYF
>-|TRBD2|TRBV4-2|TRBJ2-1
TGTGCCAGCAGCCGACTAGCGGGAGAATTAAGCGAGCAGTTCTTC
CASSRLAGELSEQFF
>once|TRBD2|TRBV9|TRBJ2-5
TGTGCCAGCAGCGTGGGCGTGCGGGGGTCTGGTCAAGAGACCCAGTACTTC
CASSVGVRGSGQETQYF
>once|TRBD1|TRBV6-1|TRBJ1-5
TGTGCCAGCAGGAAACAGGGGGCAGGTCAGCCCCAGCATTTT
CASRKQGAGQPQHF
>-|-|TRBV30|TRBJ2-2
TGTGCCTGGAGTGTACGGGGTGGGGGAGGGAACACCGGGGAGCTGTTTTTT
CAWSVRGGGGNTGELFF
>-|TRBD1|TRBV2|TRBJ2-7
TGTGCCAGCAGAATCCCTATTACAGGGGGATTGGGCGAGCAGTACTTC
CASRIPITGGLGEQYF
>-|-|TRBV19|TRBJ2-7
TGTGCCAGTAGGGGCCAGGGTGACGAGCAGTACTTC
CASRGQGDEQYF
>once|-|TRBV10-1|TRBJ1-1
TGCGCCAGCAGTGAGTCGGCCGGGACAATGAACACTGAAGCTTTCTTT
CASSESAGTMNTEAFF
>-|-|TRBV18|TRBJ1-4
TGTGCCAGCTCTCCGGGGGGCAGTAATGAAAAACTGTTTTTT
CASSPGGSNEKLFF
>-|TRBD2|TRBV30|TRBJ2-6
TGTGCCTGGAGTGCGGGGACTAGCTCTGGGGCCAACGGCCTGACTTTC
CAWSAGTSSGANGLTF
>-|-|TRBV7-2|TRBJ2-7
TGTGCCAGCAGCTCACCCGACAGGACAGCCGAGCAGTACTTC
CASSSPDRTAEQYF
>once|-|TRBV6-1|TRBJ2-2
TGTGCCAGTCGGACCCTAGCAACCGGGGAGCTGTTTTTT
CASRTLATGELFF
>-|-|TRBV20-1|TRBJ1-1
TGCAGTCCCAAAGGGGGCACTGAAGCTTTCTTT
CSPKGGTEAFF
>few|TRBD1|TRBV6-5|TRBJ1-1
TGTGCCAGCAGCACCGGGAGGGGGCCCTTATTTGAAGCTTTCTTT
CASSTGRGPLFEAFF
>-|TRBD2|TRBV5-4|TRBJ2-2
TGTGCCAGCAACGGGATAGCGGGAGCAAACACCGGGGAGCTGTTTTTT
CASNGIAGANTGELFF
>-|TRBD2|TRBV11-2|TRBJ2-2
TGTGCCAGCAGCTTAGGCCGTGTCTGGGGGGGGTGGAACACCGGGGAGCTGTTTTTT
CASSLGRVWGGWNTGELFF
>few|-|TRBV15|TRBJ1-2
TGTGCCACCAGCAGAGATCAGGGCGCGTTTAACTATGGCTACACCTTC
CATSRDQGAFNYGYTF
>-|TRBD2|TRBV6-4|TRBJ2-1
TGTGCCAGCAGTGACTCGGTCAGCGGGAGTAATGAGCAGTTCTTC
CASSDSVSGSNEQFF
>-|TRBD1|TRBV5-1|TRBJ1-1
TGCGCCAGCAGACCGGGACAGGGAAGCACTGAAGCTTTCTTT
CASRPGQGSTEAFF
>-|-|TRBV5-6|TRBJ1-1
TGTGCCAGCAGCGAAACTACAGGGTCCACTGAAGCTTTCTTT
CASSETTGSTEAFF
>-|-|TRBV27|TRBJ2-1
TGTGCCAGCAGCTCGGACAAAAAGGGGTACAATGAGCAGTTCTTC
CASSSDKKGYNEQFF
>-|-|TRBV28|TRBJ2-1
TGTGCCAGCCATCAGGGGGGTTACAATGAGCAGTTCTTC
CASHQGGYNEQFF
>-|-|TRBV6-5|TRBJ2-2
TGTGCCAGCAGTTACTCGATAGCCGAGGGGGAGCTGTTTTTT
CASSYSIAEGELFF
>-|TRBD1|TRBV5-1|TRBJ2-5
TGCGCCAGCAGCATGACAGGGGAAGAGACCCAGTACTTC
CASSMTGEETQYF
>-|TRBD1|TRBV6-1|TRBJ2-1
TGTGCCAGCAGTGAACCCGGGACAGGGTCTAATGAGCAGTTCTTC
CASSEPGTGSNEQFF
>-|-|TRBV28|TRBJ2-7
TGTGCCAGCAGGATACAGGGAGCAGAGGGGCAGTACTTC
CASRIQGAEGQYF
>-|-|TRBV6-5|TRBJ1-1
TGTGCCAGCAGTTACTCCTGGGGGGGGGCTTTCTTT
CASSYSWGGAFF
>-|TRBD2|TRBV7-9|TRBJ2-7
TGTGCCAGCAGCGTGACTAGCGGGAGGGCCCTCTACGAGCAGTACTTC
CASSVTSGRALYEQYF
>-|-|TRBV5-1|TRBJ2-1
TGCGCCAGCAGCTTCGAGGGCCGTAGCTCCTACAATGAGCAGTTCTTC
CASSFEGRSSYNEQFF
>-|TRBD1|TRBV28|TRBJ2-3
TGTGCCACAGACAGGGCACACACAGATACGCAGTATTTT
CATDRAHTDTQYF
>-|-|TRBV5-1|TRBJ1-1
TGCGCCAGCAGGCGGGAGCAAATGAACACTGAAGCTTTCTTT
CASRREQMNTEAFF
>-|TRBD1|TRBV7-7|TRBJ1-6
TGTGCTAGCAGCTCCACGCGACAGGGGTTTAATTCACCCCTCCACTTT
CASSSTRQGFNSPLHF
>-|-|TRBV10-3|TRBJ1-4
TGTGCCATCAGCTCAGGGATTTCTAATGAAAAACTGTTTTTT
CAISSGISNEKLFF
>-|TRBD2|TRBV7-2|TRBJ2-7
TGTGCCAGCAGCCGTGCGACAGCGGGAGCTCACGAGCAGTACTTC
CASSRATAGAHEQYF